The rows below give T cell receptor beta chains drawn from one sample of a study of T cells in Graves' hyperthyroidism and ophthalmopathy. One entry per CDR3 protein results from TCRdb running MiXCR on the multiplex PCR reads. The sample holds hundreds of thousands of distinct CDR3 sequences, 15% to 17% seen once. What was sequenced was blood. All receptors derive from a woman aged 18 to 35 with Graves' hyperthyroidism. Each CDR3 is given with its conserved first and last residue. Fields, in order: CDR3 DNA, CDR3 protein, J gene, clone size, D gene, V gene, CDR3 length. The D gene is left open where the match is weak. Clone size is given for some rows only: seen once, a few or many times, or a class if the clone is expanded.

CDR3nt: TGTGCCAGCAGGGGAAGTAGCACAGATACGCAGTATTTT
CDR3aa: CASRGSSTDTQYF
j_gene: TRBJ2-3
abundance: many
d_gene: NA
v_gene: TRBV2
len: 13

CDR3nt: TGTGCCAGCAGTTCCACCGGGACAGGGGGGTCATACGAGCAGTACTTC
CDR3aa: CASSSTGTGGSYEQYF
j_gene: TRBJ2-7
abundance: few
d_gene: TRBD1
v_gene: TRBV28
len: 16

CDR3nt: TGCAGTGCCCTACCTGCGGGGCTCACCTACGAGCAGTACTTC
CDR3aa: CSALPAGLTYEQYF
j_gene: TRBJ2-7
abundance: many
d_gene: NA
v_gene: TRBV20-1
len: 14

CDR3nt: TGTGCCAGCAGTTTCCTGTTAGGTGGGAATCAGCCCCAGCATTTT
CDR3aa: CASSFLLGGNQPQHF
j_gene: TRBJ1-5
abundance: many
d_gene: NA
v_gene: TRBV28
len: 15

CDR3nt: TGCGCCAGCACACGGGGGTCTTCAAACCAAGAGACCCAGTACTTC
CDR3aa: CASTRGSSNQETQYF
j_gene: TRBJ2-5
abundance: NA
d_gene: NA
v_gene: TRBV5-1
len: 15

CDR3nt: TGTGCCACCAGTGATCGACTAGCGGACTACAATGAGCAGTTCTTC
CDR3aa: CATSDRLADYNEQFF
j_gene: TRBJ2-1
abundance: many
d_gene: TRBD2
v_gene: TRBV24-1
len: 15

CDR3nt: TGTGCCACCAGTGTTAGCGGGAGCCTCCAAGAGACCCAGTACTTC
CDR3aa: CATSVSGSLQETQYF
j_gene: TRBJ2-5
abundance: many
d_gene: TRBD2
v_gene: TRBV24-1
len: 15

CDR3nt: TGTGCCAGCAGCTCAATAATTGGGGCCAGAGAGACCCAGTACTTC
CDR3aa: CASSSIIGARETQYF
j_gene: TRBJ2-5
abundance: many
d_gene: NA
v_gene: TRBV7-8
len: 15

CDR3nt: TGTGCCAGCAGTAACCAGGGGATAGATGGCTACACCTTC
CDR3aa: CASSNQGIDGYTF
j_gene: TRBJ1-2
abundance: many
d_gene: NA
v_gene: TRBV11-2
len: 13

CDR3nt: TGTGCCAGCAACAGCGGACAGCAAAACACTGAAGCTTTCTTT
CDR3aa: CASNSGQQNTEAFF
j_gene: TRBJ1-1
abundance: many
d_gene: NA
v_gene: TRBV12-3/TRBV12-4
len: 14

CDR3nt: TGTGCCAGTAGGTCCCCCCGAGGTCGCCATACTAATGAAAAACTGTTTTTT
CDR3aa: CASRSPRGRHTNEKLFF
j_gene: TRBJ1-4
abundance: few
d_gene: NA
v_gene: TRBV19
len: 17

CDR3nt: TGTGCCAGCAGCCAAGAAACTAGCCAGCAGTTCTTC
CDR3aa: CASSQETSQQFF
j_gene: TRBJ2-1
abundance: NA
d_gene: NA
v_gene: TRBV4-2
len: 12

CDR3nt: TGCAGCGGACTCTCAACTAATGAAAAACTGTTTTTT
CDR3aa: CSGLSTNEKLFF
j_gene: TRBJ1-4
abundance: few
d_gene: NA
v_gene: TRBV29-1
len: 12

CDR3nt: TGTGCCAGTAAGCTTCCTCACAATGAGCAGTTCTTC
CDR3aa: CASKLPHNEQFF
j_gene: TRBJ2-1
abundance: many
d_gene: NA
v_gene: TRBV12-3/TRBV12-4
len: 12

CDR3nt: TGCAGTGCTATACGGGACAGGGGCCGGGGAGAGCAGTACTTC
CDR3aa: CSAIRDRGRGEQYF
j_gene: TRBJ2-7
abundance: few
d_gene: TRBD1
v_gene: TRBV20-1
len: 14

CDR3nt: TGTGCCAGCAATAAAGACAGGGAGGGGACCCAGTACTTC
CDR3aa: CASNKDREGTQYF
j_gene: TRBJ2-5
abundance: NA
d_gene: NA
v_gene: TRBV6-1
len: 13

CDR3nt: TGTGCCAGCAGTCAAAGTTGGGCTCGGGGTAGAGAAAATGAGCAGTTCTTC
CDR3aa: CASSQSWARGRENEQFF
j_gene: TRBJ2-1
abundance: many
d_gene: NA
v_gene: TRBV6-2/TRBV6-3
len: 17

CDR3nt: TGTGCCAGCAGTTTAGGGGTTGACTATGGCTACACCTTC
CDR3aa: CASSLGVDYGYTF
j_gene: TRBJ1-2
abundance: many
d_gene: NA
v_gene: TRBV28
len: 13

CDR3nt: TGTGCCAGCAGTTCAAGATTTGGTTGGAGGACAGGGGTGGCTTTCTTT
CDR3aa: CASSSRFGWRTGVAFF
j_gene: TRBJ1-1
abundance: many
d_gene: TRBD1
v_gene: TRBV12-3/TRBV12-4
len: 16

CDR3nt: TGTGCCAGCAGCGTTGACATATCTAGCACAGATACGCAGTATTTT
CDR3aa: CASSVDISSTDTQYF
j_gene: TRBJ2-3
abundance: few
d_gene: NA
v_gene: TRBV2
len: 15

CDR3nt: TGTGCCACCAGCAGAGTTCCCGGTGGTGCGGATGAGCAGTTCTTC
CDR3aa: CATSRVPGGADEQFF
j_gene: TRBJ2-1
abundance: NA
d_gene: NA
v_gene: TRBV15
len: 15

CDR3nt: TGTGCCAGCAGCCAGGCCATAAGAGGACTCTATGGCTACACCTTC
CDR3aa: CASSQAIRGLYGYTF
j_gene: TRBJ1-2
abundance: many
d_gene: NA
v_gene: TRBV3-1
len: 15

CDR3nt: TGTGCCAGCAGTCCGCCGGGACAGTTTAATTCACCCCTCCACTTT
CDR3aa: CASSPPGQFNSPLHF
j_gene: TRBJ1-6
abundance: few
d_gene: TRBD1
v_gene: TRBV28
len: 15

CDR3nt: TGTGCCAGCAGTTTTCACAGGGAGGGTATTCACTACACCTTC
CDR3aa: CASSFHREGIHYTF
j_gene: TRBJ1-2
abundance: NA
d_gene: NA
v_gene: TRBV12-3/TRBV12-4
len: 14

CDR3nt: TGTGCCACCAGTGATATACCAGGGTATGGCGGGGAGCTGTTTTTT
CDR3aa: CATSDIPGYGGELFF
j_gene: TRBJ2-2
abundance: many
d_gene: NA
v_gene: TRBV24-1
len: 15

CDR3nt: TGTGCCAGCAGCTTTCGATTGGGGGATGAGCAGTTCTTC
CDR3aa: CASSFRLGDEQFF
j_gene: TRBJ2-1
abundance: many
d_gene: NA
v_gene: TRBV7-8
len: 13

CDR3nt: TGTGCCAGCAGCTTAACCGGGACAGGTCCCTACGAGCAGTACTTC
CDR3aa: CASSLTGTGPYEQYF
j_gene: TRBJ2-7
abundance: many
d_gene: TRBD1
v_gene: TRBV7-9
len: 15

CDR3nt: TGCAGTGCTGGACATAACTACGAGCAGTACTTC
CDR3aa: CSAGHNYEQYF
j_gene: TRBJ2-7
abundance: many
d_gene: NA
v_gene: TRBV20-1
len: 11

CDR3nt: TGTGCCAGCCCCCGGGAAGCGGGCCAAAACACCGGGGAGCTGTTTTTT
CDR3aa: CASPREAGQNTGELFF
j_gene: TRBJ2-2
abundance: NA
d_gene: NA
v_gene: TRBV7-9
len: 16

CDR3nt: TGTGCCAGCAGTGGATCCGGGACGGCGTCCTACGAGCAGTACTTC
CDR3aa: CASSGSGTASYEQYF
j_gene: TRBJ2-7
abundance: many
d_gene: NA
v_gene: TRBV6-1
len: 15

CDR3nt: TGTGCCAGTAGTACTGTTGAAACTAACTATGGCTACACCTTC
CDR3aa: CASSTVETNYGYTF
j_gene: TRBJ1-2
abundance: NA
d_gene: NA
v_gene: TRBV19
len: 14

CDR3nt: TGCAGCGTTGCACCGGGCCCCAATGAGCAGTTCTTC
CDR3aa: CSVAPGPNEQFF
j_gene: TRBJ2-1
abundance: many
d_gene: NA
v_gene: TRBV29-1
len: 12

CDR3nt: TGTGCCAGCAGGTCGGACAGGGCGGAGGCTGAAGCTTTCTTT
CDR3aa: CASRSDRAEAEAFF
j_gene: TRBJ1-1
abundance: NA
d_gene: TRBD1
v_gene: TRBV3-1
len: 14

CDR3nt: TGTGCCAGCAGCTTCCCAGGGCTCCAAGAGACCCAGTACTTC
CDR3aa: CASSFPGLQETQYF
j_gene: TRBJ2-5
abundance: many
d_gene: NA
v_gene: TRBV5-5
len: 14

CDR3nt: TGTGCCAGCAGCCCCGTGGATGGTGACACTGAAGCTTTCTTT
CDR3aa: CASSPVDGDTEAFF
j_gene: TRBJ1-1
abundance: many
d_gene: NA
v_gene: TRBV7-9
len: 14